This TCR beta chain was documented in a study of long-term antiretroviral therapy in people with HIV. There are 13 residues in the CDR3. Germline V CDR1 and CDR2: SEHNR, FQNEAQ (reference sequence). V dropped 5 bases and J dropped 7 bases, with 14 bases sitting between them. The assay, immunoSEQ v3.0, was run at survey level. The method was immunoSEQ multiplex PCR; TCRdb's version includes in-frame clones alone and lacks a portion of them. The data show 16,000 or so clones, approximately 96% seen once. The chain employs TRBV7-9 and TRBJ1-2, with D unclear. The clonotype originates from a man under 40 with HIV. Sequencing used unsorted PBMCs, obtained around 10 years after starting antiretroviral therapy. CDR3 amino acids: CASSPDVQVGYTF. CDR3 nucleotides: TGTGCCAGCAGCCCGGACGTCCAAGTTGGCTACACCTTC.